The subject of this entry is one TCR beta chain. Antigen specificity is unknown. These donors counted as nominally healthy when sampled, but unrecorded immune exposures were likely. Use of 60 Vbeta and 13 Jbeta primers characterized the PCR. Per the original methods: Approximately 83 million unique TCR beta chains, some 11 million shared, were counted in a later analysis. The protocol was immunoSEQ multiplex PCR, while the TCRdb copy is restricted to in-frame clones and leaves out a portion. For V, J and clone size, that table is used; D and trimming come from the DNA. The sample contains about 82,000 clones, approximately 82% of which appear only once. These data originate in a study of cytomegalovirus exposure and HLA in healthy donors. Across the study: Early release data held 80 million to 100 million unique TCRs from HLA-typed donors. Whole-study results and caveats: Later analysis identified a missense DCLRE1C variant that was linked to TCR beta V- and J-gene trimming.

Sequencing was carried out using PBMCs. The origin of this receptor is a man aged 65 to 79 in good health and CMV-seropositive.

The CDR3 nucleotides read TGCGCCAGCAGCTTGGAGGCGGGTATTGGGCCCCAGCATTTT. Translating it yields CASSLEAGIGPQHF. The chain joins TRBV5-1 to TRBJ1-5; D is unclear. The CDR3 runs 14 residues. The V end was cut by 0 bases, the J end by 9 bases, with 13 bases between. The germline CDR1 and CDR2 sequences are SGHRS and YFSETQ.